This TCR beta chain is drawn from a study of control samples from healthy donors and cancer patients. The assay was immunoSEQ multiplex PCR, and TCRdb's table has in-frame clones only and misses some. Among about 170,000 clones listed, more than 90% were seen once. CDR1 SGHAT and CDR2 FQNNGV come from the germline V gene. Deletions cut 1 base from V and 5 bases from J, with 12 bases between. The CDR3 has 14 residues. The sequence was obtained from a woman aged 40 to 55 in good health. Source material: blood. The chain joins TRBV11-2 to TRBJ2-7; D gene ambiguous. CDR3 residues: CASSLAGAINEQYF. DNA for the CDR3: TGTGCCAGCAGCTTAGCCGGCGCAATCAACGAGCAGTACTTC.